Described below is a single TCR beta chain sequence and its context. This entry is derived from a study of control samples from healthy donors and cancer patients. Data came from immunoSEQ multiplex PCR; TCRdb stores just in-frame clones and leaves some out. The data contain just over 150,000 clones, 90% to 95% of them singletons. The germline V gene encodes CDR1 SNHLY and CDR2 FYNNEI. The length of the CDR3 is 12 residues. Trimming took 5 bases from V and 3 from J, leaving 7 bases between them. This clonotype was sampled from a woman aged 40 to 50 in good health. The genes are TRBV2 and TRBJ1-1; D is uncertain. Sequencing was done on a sample of blood. The chain's CDR3 is CASSSQDTEAFF. Here the CDR3 DNA reads TGTGCCAGCAGTAGCCAAGACACTGAAGCTTTCTTT.